Detailed here is one TCR beta chain. Its specific antigen is unknown. The junction departs from the called germline gene at one end, perhaps through a read error. The sample comes from a study of shared clonotypes between healthy human individuals (dated by TCRdb to between 2020 and 2021). Concerning the study at large: A couple of women and a few men aged 18 to 49 years were included in the cohort. For each donor, three plates each were used for CD4 naive and CD4 memory, two plates were used for CD8 naive, and one plate was used for CD8 memory. Different laboratories and diverse techniques were used to prepare libraries and sequence TCR repertoires, to increase sequencing depth and limit assay-specific biases. Blood TCR repertoires of about 5 healthy adults were deeply sequenced to estimate repertoire size and the extent of clonotype sharing between individuals. Between about 0.9 and 9 billion PBMCs per donor were obtained by leukapheresis.

CDR1 and CDR2, per the germline V gene (reference sequence), are SSHAT and FNYEAQ. Taken from cysteine to phenylalanine, the CDR3 has 19 residues. The DNA shown is the 57-base CDR3, in frame from base 1. Using the deep immunoSEQ assay, multiplex PCR amplified TCR CDR3 regions from genomic DNA. For each cell subset, the extracted genomic DNA was distributed evenly across all wells of several immunoSEQ 96-well plates, and each plate served as one replicate. For sorted subsets, 200 ng of genomic DNA, equivalent to 25,000 to 30,000 T cell genomes, went into each replicate PCR. Purified libraries were measured with a Qubit 3.0 fluorometer, size-checked on a Bioanalyzer 2100, and measured again with the KAPA Library Quantification kit. Every immunoSEQ 96-well plate was sequenced on a dedicated single-read 150-cycle Illumina NextSeq 550 flow cell. As for how the authors treated the data: The immunoSEQ output contained only junctional sequences without quality scores, so filtering could not match that applied to full-length reads. To assign V/J genes and CDR3, sequences were annotated using PyIR, a Python wrapper for IgBLAST v1.9, with IMGT germline references. Any read was removed if the V/J assignment was weak (E-value above 1e-6), the CDR3 was missing, or the read contained stop codons, out-of-frame junctions, or ambiguous translated residues. V3J clonotypes were defined by identical inferred V gene, J gene, and CDR3 amino acid sequence. To compute the percentage overlap between repertoires, the number of shared unique clonotypes was divided by the size of the smaller repertoire. Repertoire richness was assessed with RTK rarefaction, the Chao1 estimator, and Recon v2.1 estimates of unobserved clonotypes. For all TCRbeta clonotypes obtained by the gDNA method from four donors, generation probabilities were computed with OLGA. Not all clones reach the TCRdb copy of this immuneACCESS table, which keeps in-frame sequences only. Checked studies attribute under half of the gap to unresolved V genes and leave the rest unexplained. V and J calls and clone size follow that table, whereas D and trimming were derived from the DNA. The sample yields some 1,600,000 clones; around 98% were counted once. Roughly 0.4% of the sample belongs to the ten largest clones.

General conclusions and limits of the study: Incomplete sequencing was indicated by rarefaction of sorted-subset datasets, despite the large sequencing depth. Pairwise subsampling led to the expectation that sequencing depth would affect the degree of clonotype sharing among donors. Sharing across a few donors was observed for around 4.8% of naive CD4, over 3% of naive CD8, about 2.3% of memory CD4, and about 0.39% of memory CD8 clonotypes. Sampling was restricted to blood, and TCR repertoires in tissue are likely to differ from TCR repertoires in blood. Because the study included a small number of donors, the genetic and exposure-history diversity represented was limited. Higher generation probabilities were observed for clonotypes shared by all four sorted-subset donors than for non-shared clonotypes. Estimated clonotype richness was generally larger for naive than for memory subsets.

Healthy HIV-negative adults with no recently reported acute infections or vaccinations were included as donors. Every donor was a Caucasian adult residing in Nashville, Tennessee, USA. CD4+ T cells were enriched through magnetic negative selection, after which naive cells were positively selected on CD45RA and the remaining negative fraction served as the memory subset. Blood was obtained by leukapheresis, after which PBMCs were separated by Ficoll-Histopaque density gradient centrifugation and cryopreserved in liquid nitrogen vapor phase. Analytical flow cytometry was used to check the purity and quantity of every magnetically sorted T cell population. From each sorted fraction, genomic DNA was isolated and quantified by UV absorbance on a Nanodrop 2000c.

The sample comprised naive CD4+ T cells sorted from blood. Interpreted using the paper, the cell subset or site label stands for: CD45RA+ positively selected. The chain links TRBV7-7 with TRBJ2-3; the junction holds 11 bases that match TRBD2. This clonotype was sampled from a young man in good health. The CDR3 in this case is CASSPHIPLAGGLTDTQYF. The DNA sequence is as follows: TGTGCTAGCAGCCCTCATATTCCCCTAGCGGGAGGACTCACAGATACGCAGTATTTT.